This T cell receptor beta chain was profiled in a study of blood T cells in healthy people across ages. Study-level results: A roughly linear age-dependent decrease characterized TCR beta diversity per million T cells.

Roughly 10 milliliters of peripheral blood were drawn from each donor. The CDR3 totals 15 residues. V lost 4 bases, J lost 1 base, and 6 bases stayed unmatched. CDR1 and CDR2 (germline): LGHDT, YNNKEL (reference sequence). This clonotype has just a few counts. The antigen is undetermined. Primers used in a second PCR of roughly 6 to 11 cycles were a sample-barcoded 5' primer and a J-beta primer mix. TCRdb re-called the 5' RACE reads with MiXCR, one entry per CDR3 protein. The repertoire consists of roughly 650,000 distinct CDR3 sequences, with about 30% occurring once and the leading ten covering over 15%.

The chain is built from TRBV3-1 and TRBJ1-2, with TRBD1 matching over 7 bases. This TCR was recovered from a woman over 75 in good health. Sequenced input: blood. The CDR3 reads CASSPGTAGNYGYTF. The CDR3 region has the DNA TGTGCCAGCAGCCCTGGGACAGCGGGTAACTATGGCTACACCTTC.